The clone carrying this T cell receptor beta chain was seen at least ten times. Antigen specificity is unknown. RNA transcripts served as the template for amplifying TCR beta CDR3 regions. The HTBI primer set was used in a first-round RT-PCR of the TCR CDR3. Using its own MiXCR run on the multiplex PCR reads, TCRdb lists one record per CDR3 protein. In the table there are 250,000 to 300,000 distinct CDR3 sequences, roughly an eighth of which are singletons. The record originates from a study of T cells in Graves' hyperthyroidism and ophthalmopathy. Study-wide results and limits: Most expanded thyroid clonotypes above 0.001 also appeared in blood.

Clinical symptoms, serum thyroxine, TRAb, thyroid ultrasound and orbital computed tomography informed diagnoses. CDR3 length: 14 amino acids. Trimming left V 0 bases short and J 4 bases short, with 12 bases between. Germline CDR1 is GTSNPN and CDR2 is SVGIG (reference sequence). The sequencing input was blood. The chain carries TRBV30 and TRBJ1-1; D is perhaps TRBD1 (6 bases). This receptor was identified in a woman in her forties with Graves' hyperthyroidism. CDR3 in amino acids: CAWSVSQGSTEAFF. The CDR3 DNA is TGTGCCTGGAGTGTCAGTCAGGGGAGCACTGAAGCTTTCTTT.